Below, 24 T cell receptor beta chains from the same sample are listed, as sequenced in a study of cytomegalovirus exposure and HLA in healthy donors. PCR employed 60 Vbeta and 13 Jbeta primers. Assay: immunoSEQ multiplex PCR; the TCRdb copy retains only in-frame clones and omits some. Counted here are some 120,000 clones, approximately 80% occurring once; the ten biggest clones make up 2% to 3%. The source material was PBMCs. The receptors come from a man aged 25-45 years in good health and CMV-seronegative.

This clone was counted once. CDR3 DNA sequence: TGCGCCAGCAGCTTAGCGGGGGCCGAGGTGGAGACCCAGTACTTC. Translation: CASSLAGAEVETQYF. J is TRBJ2-5 and V is TRBV5-1; 8 bases are a match to TRBD2. In germline, CDR1 is SGHRS, CDR2 YFSETQ. Trimming took 2 bases from V and 5 from J; bases not matched to a gene: 8. This CDR3 is built from 15 residues.

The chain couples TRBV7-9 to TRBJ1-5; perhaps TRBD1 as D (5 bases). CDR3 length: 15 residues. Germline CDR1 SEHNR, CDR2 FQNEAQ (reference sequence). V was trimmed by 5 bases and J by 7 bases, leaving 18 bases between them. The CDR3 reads CASSQGVGYDQPQHF. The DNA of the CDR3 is TGTGCCAGCAGCCAAGGGGTAGGGTACGACCAGCCCCAGCATTTT.

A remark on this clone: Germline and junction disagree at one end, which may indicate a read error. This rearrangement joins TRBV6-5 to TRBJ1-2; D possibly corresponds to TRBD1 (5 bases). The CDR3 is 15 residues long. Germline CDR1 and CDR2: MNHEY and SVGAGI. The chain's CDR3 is CASSTAGSPNYGYPF. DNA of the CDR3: TGTGCCAGCAGTACAGCAGGGTCCCCTAACTATGGCTACCCCTTC.

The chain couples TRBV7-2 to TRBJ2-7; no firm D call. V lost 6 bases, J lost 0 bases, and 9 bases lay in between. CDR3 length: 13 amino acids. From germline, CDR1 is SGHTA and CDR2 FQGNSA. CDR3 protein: CASRDLDSYEQYF. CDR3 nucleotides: TGTGCCAGCAGGGATCTAGACTCCTACGAGCAGTACTTC.

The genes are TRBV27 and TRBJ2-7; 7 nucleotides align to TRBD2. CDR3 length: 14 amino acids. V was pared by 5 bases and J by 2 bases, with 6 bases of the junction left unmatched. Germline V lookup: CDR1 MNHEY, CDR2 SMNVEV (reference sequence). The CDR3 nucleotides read TGTGCCAGCAGTCTTGGACTAGACACCTACGAGCAGTACTTC. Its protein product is CASSLGLDTYEQYF.

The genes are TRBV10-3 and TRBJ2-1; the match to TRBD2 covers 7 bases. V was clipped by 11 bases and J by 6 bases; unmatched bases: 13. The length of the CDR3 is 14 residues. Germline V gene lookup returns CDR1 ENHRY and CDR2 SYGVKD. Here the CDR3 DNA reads TGTGCCGTAAAGAGTGGGGAGGGTAGCAATGAGCAGTTCTTC. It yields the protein CAVKSGEGSNEQFF.

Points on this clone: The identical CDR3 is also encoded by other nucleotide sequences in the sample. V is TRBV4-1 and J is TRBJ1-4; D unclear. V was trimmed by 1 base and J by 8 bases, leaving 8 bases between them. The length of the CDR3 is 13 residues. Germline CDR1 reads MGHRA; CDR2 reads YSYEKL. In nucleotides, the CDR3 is TGCGCCAGCAGCCAAGGACCGGGGGAAAAACTGTTTTTT. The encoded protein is CASSQGPGEKLFF.

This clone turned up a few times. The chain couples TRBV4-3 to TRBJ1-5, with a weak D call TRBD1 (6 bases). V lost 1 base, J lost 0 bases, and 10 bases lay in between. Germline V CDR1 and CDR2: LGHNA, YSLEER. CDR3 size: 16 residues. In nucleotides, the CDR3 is TGCGCCAGCAGCCAAGCTGGGGGCTATAGCAATCAGCCCCAGCATTTT. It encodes CASSQAGGYSNQPQHF.

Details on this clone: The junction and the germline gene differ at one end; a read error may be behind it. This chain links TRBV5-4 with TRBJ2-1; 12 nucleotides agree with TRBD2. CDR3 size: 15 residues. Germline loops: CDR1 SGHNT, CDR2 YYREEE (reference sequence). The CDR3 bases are TGTGCCGGCAGCTTACTAGCGGGAGGAGGTGATGAGCAGTTCTTC. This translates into CAGSLLAGGGDEQFF.

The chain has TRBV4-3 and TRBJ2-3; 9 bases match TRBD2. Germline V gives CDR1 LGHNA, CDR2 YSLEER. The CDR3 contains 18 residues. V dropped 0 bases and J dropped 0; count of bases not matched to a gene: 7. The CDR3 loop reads CASSQEMASGASTDTQYF. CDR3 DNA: TGCGCCAGCAGCCAAGAAATGGCTAGCGGGGCTAGCACAGATACGCAGTATTTT.

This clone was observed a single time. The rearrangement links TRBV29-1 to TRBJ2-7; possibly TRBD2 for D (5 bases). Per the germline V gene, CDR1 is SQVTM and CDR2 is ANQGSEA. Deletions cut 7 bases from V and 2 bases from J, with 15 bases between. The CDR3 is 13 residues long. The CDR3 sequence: CSGLETGTYEQYF. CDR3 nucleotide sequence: TGCAGCGGCCTCGAGACGGGAACCTACGAGCAGTACTTC.

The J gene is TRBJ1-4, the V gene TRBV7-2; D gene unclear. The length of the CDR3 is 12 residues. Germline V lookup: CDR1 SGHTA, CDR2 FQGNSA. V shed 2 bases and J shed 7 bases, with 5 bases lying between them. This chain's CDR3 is CASSLSTEKLFF. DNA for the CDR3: TGTGCCAGCAGCTTATCTACTGAAAAACTGTTTTTT. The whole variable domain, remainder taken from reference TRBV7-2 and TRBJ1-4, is GAGVSQSPSNKVTEKGKDVELRCDPISGHTALYWYRQSLGQGLEFLIYFQGNSAPDKSGLPSDRFSAERTGGSVSTLTIQRTQQEDSAVYLCASSLSTEKLFFGSGTQLSVL.

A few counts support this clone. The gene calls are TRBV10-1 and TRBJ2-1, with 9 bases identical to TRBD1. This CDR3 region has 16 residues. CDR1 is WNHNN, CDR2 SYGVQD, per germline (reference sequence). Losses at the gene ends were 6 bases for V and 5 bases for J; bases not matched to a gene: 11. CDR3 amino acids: CASSGDRTGANNEQFF. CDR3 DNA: TGCGCCAGCAGCGGTGACCGGACAGGGGCTAACAATGAGCAGTTCTTC.

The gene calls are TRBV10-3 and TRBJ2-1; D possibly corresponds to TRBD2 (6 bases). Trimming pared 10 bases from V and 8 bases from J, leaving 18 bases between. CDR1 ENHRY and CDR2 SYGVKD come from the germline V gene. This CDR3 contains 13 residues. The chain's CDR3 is CATGAPGSDEQFF. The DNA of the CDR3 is TGTGCCACCGGGGCGCCCGGGAGCGATGAGCAGTTCTTC.

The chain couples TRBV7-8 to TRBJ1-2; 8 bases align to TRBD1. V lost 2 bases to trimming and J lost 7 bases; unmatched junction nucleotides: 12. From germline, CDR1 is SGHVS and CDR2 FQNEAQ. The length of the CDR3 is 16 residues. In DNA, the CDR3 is TGTGCCAGCAGCTTATATCCTCGGGACAGGTTGATTGGCTACACCTTC. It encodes CASSLYPRDRLIGYTF.

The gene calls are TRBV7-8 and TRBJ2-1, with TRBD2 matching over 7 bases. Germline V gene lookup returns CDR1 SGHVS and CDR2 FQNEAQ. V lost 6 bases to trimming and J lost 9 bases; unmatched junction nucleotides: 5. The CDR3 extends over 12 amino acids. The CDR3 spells CASRTLASEQFF. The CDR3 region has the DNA TGTGCCAGCAGAACACTAGCGTCTGAGCAGTTCTTC. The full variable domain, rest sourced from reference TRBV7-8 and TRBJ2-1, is GAGVSQSPRYKVAKRGQDVALRCDPISGHVSLFWYQQALGQGPEFLTYFQNEAQLDKSGLPSDRFFAERPEGSVSTLKIQRTQQEDSAVYLCASRTLASEQFFGPGTRLTVL.

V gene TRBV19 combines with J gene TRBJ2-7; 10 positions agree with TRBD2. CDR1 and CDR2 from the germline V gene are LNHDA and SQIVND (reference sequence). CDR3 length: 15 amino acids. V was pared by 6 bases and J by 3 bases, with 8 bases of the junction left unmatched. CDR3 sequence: CASRTASGSNYEQYF. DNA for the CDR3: TGTGCCAGTAGGACCGCTAGCGGGAGTAACTACGAGCAGTACTTC. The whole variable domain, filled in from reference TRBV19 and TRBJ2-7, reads DGGITQSPKYLFRKEGQNVTLSCEQNLNHDAMYWYRQDPGQGLRLIYYSQIVNDFQKGDIAEGYSVSREKKESFPLTVTSAQKNPTAFYLCASRTASGSNYEQYFGPGTRLTVT.

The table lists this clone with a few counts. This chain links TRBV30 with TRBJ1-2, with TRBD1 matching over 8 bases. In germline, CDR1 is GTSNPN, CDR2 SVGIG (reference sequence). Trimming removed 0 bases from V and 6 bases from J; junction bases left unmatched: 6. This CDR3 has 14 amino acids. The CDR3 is CAWSVAAGGNGYTF. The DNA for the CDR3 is TGTGCCTGGAGTGTGGCGGCAGGGGGCAATGGCTACACCTTC.

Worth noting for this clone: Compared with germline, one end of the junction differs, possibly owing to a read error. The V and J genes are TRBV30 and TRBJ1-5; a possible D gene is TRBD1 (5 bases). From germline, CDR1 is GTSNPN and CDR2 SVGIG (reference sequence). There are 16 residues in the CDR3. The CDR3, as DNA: TGTGCCTGGAGTGACTGGGGGAGGATGGGGAATCAGCCCCAGAATTTT. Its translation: CAWSDWGRMGNQPQNF.

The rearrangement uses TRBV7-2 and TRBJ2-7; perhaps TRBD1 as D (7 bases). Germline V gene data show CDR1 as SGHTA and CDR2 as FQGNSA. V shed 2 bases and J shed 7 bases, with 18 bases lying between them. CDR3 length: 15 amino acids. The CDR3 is CASSLSGQAAGEQYF. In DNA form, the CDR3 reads TGTGCCAGCAGCTTAAGCGGACAGGCGGCGGGGGAGCAGTACTTC.

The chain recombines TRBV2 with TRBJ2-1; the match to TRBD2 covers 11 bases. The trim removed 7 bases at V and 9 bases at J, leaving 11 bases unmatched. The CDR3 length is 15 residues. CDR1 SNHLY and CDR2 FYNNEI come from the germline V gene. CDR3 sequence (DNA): TGTGCCAGCACCGAAACTAGCGGGAGAGTGGGTGAGCAGTTCTTC. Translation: CASTETSGRVGEQFF.

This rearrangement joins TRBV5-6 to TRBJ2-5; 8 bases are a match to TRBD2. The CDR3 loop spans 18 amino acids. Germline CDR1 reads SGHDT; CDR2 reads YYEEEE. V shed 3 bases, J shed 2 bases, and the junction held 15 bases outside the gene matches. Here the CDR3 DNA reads TGTGCCAGCAGCTACGGGATTGGGACGGGAGGGCCTCAAGAGACCCAGTACTTC. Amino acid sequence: CASSYGIGTGGPQETQYF.

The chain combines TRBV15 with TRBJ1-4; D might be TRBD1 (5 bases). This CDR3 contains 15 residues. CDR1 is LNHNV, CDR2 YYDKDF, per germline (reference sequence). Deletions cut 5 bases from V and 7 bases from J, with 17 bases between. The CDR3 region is CATSHDRGSTEKLFF. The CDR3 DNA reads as TGTGCCACCAGCCACGATCGGGGGTCGACTGAAAAACTGTTTTTT.

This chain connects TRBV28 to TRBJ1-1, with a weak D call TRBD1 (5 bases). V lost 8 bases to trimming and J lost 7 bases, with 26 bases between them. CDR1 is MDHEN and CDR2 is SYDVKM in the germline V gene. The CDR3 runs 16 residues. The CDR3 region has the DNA TGTGCCAGCGATCAACGAGGCAGGGTGTTTTTTGGTGAAGCTTTCTTT. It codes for CASDQRGRVFFGEAFF. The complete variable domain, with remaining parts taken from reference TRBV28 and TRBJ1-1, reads DVKVTQSSRYLVKRTGEKVFLECVQDMDHENMFWYRQDPGLGLRLIYFSYDVKMKEKGDIPEGYSVSREKKERFSLILESASTNQTSMYLCASDQRGRVFFGEAFFGQGTRLTVV.